The sequence of this T cell receptor beta chain was determined in a study of blood T cell repertoires in COVID-19. Study-wide background: The samples span acute and convalescent COVID-19 from the United States, Italy and Spain. Sources were T cells, B-cell-depleted T cells, or PBMCs; the material itself was cDNA or gDNA.

Trimming took off 0 bases at V and 6 bases at J, with 15 bases between the two ends. The CDR3 is 17 amino acids. Germline CDR1 reads MNHNS; CDR2 reads SASEGT. Original methodology: Estimated nucleated cell counts came from reference gene primer amplification. Using immunoSEQ multiplex PCR, the repertoire was profiled, and TCRdb retains in-frame clones only, with some absent. V and J calls and clone size are those listed in that table; D and trimming were worked out from the DNA. Among about 94,000 clones listed, over 65% were seen once. Specimen: peripheral blood. The V and J genes are TRBV6-1 and TRBJ1-6; D uncertain. The origin of this receptor is a man between 65 and 85 years old with COVID-19, enrolled during active disease. The CDR3 loop is CASSEALIFLANSPLHF. The CDR3 DNA is TGTGCCAGCAGTGAAGCGCTGATATTCCTAGCTAATTCACCCCTCCACTTT.